A selection of T cell receptor beta chains follows, all from one sample in a study of blood T cell repertoires in COVID-19. TCRdb's table, derived via immunoSEQ multiplex PCR, lists solely in-frame clones and lacks some. This sample has 200,000 or so clones, with around 86% found just once. Sequencing input: peripheral blood. These receptors were taken from a human donor in a cohort sampled during active COVID-19. CDR3s include the opening cysteine and the closing phenylalanine or tryptophan. Fields, in order: clone size, D gene, V gene, J gene, CDR3 protein, CDR3 DNA. A D gene is named only where the DNA matches it firmly. Only some rows state a clone size, as once, few, many or a class for expanded clones.

-,-,TRBV9,TRBJ2-1,CASSVAGQRNLYNEQFF,TGTGCCAGCAGCGTAGCAGGTCAGAGAAATCTTTACAATGAGCAGTTCTTC
-,TRBD1,TRBV27,TRBJ2-7,CASSLRTGASSYEQYF,TGTGCCAGCAGTTTAAGGACAGGGGCGAGCTCCTACGAGCAGTACTTC
-,TRBD1,TRBV2,TRBJ2-7,CASGVRQGLNEQYF,TGTGCCAGCGGGGTTAGACAGGGGCTCAACGAGCAGTACTTC
-,-,TRBV7-9,TRBJ1-2,CASSLDGGFGYTF,TGTGCCAGCAGCTTAGACGGGGGATTCGGCTACACCTTC
few,TRBD1,TRBV7-9,TRBJ1-2,CASSIYPPTGGNYGYTF,TGTGCCAGCAGCATTTATCCCCCCACAGGGGGCAACTATGGCTACACCTTC
once,TRBD1,TRBV18,TRBJ1-2,CASSPGQGFYGYTF,TGTGCCAGCTCACCGGGACAGGGTTTTTATGGCTACACCTTC
-,TRBD1,TRBV7-9,TRBJ1-2,CASGPGTGQGYTF,TGTGCCAGCGGACCAGGGACAGGGCAAGGCTACACCTTC
-,TRBD1,TRBV11-2,TRBJ1-1,CASSFWLPDRGHTEAFF,TGTGCCAGCAGCTTTTGGTTACCGGACAGGGGTCACACTGAAGCTTTCTTT
-,TRBD1,TRBV24-1,TRBJ2-7,CATSDPDRDREQYF,TGTGCCACCAGTGACCCGGACAGGGATCGCGAGCAGTACTTC
-,-,TRBV9,TRBJ2-3,CASSRGSTGGVSTDTQYF,TGTGCCAGCAGCCGTGGTTCTACCGGGGGAGTTAGCACAGATACGCAGTATTTT
-,-,TRBV7-8,TRBJ1-2,CASSFSTGPGGYTF,TGTGCCAGCAGCTTCTCGACAGGTCCAGGAGGCTACACCTTC
few,TRBD1,TRBV7-2,TRBJ1-2,CASSRDSTSGYGYTF,TGTGCCAGCAGCCGGGACAGTACCTCCGGCTATGGCTACACCTTC
few,-,TRBV7-9,TRBJ2-7,CASSLVQASYEQYF,TGTGCCAGCAGCTTAGTGCAGGCATCCTACGAGCAGTACTTC
once,-,TRBV6-5,TRBJ2-2,CASSLHGRNTGELFF,TGTGCCAGCAGCCTTCACGGGAGAAACACCGGGGAGCTGTTTTTT
-,TRBD1,TRBV28,TRBJ1-6,CATLSPGQGSSPLHF,TGTGCCACCCTTTCCCCGGGACAGGGAAGTTCACCCCTCCACTTT
-,-,TRBV28,TRBJ1-3,CASVGGAGNTIYF,TGTGCCAGCGTGGGCGGGGCTGGAAACACCATATATTTT
-,-,TRBV29-1,TRBJ2-7,CSVEGRLGYEQYF,TGCAGCGTTGAAGGGAGATTGGGCTACGAGCAGTACTTC
-,TRBD1,TRBV28,TRBJ1-3,CASSHRGQGSSGNTIYF,TGTGCCAGCAGTCATCGGGGACAGGGGTCCTCTGGAAACACCATATATTTT
-,-,TRBV4-3,TRBJ2-7,CASSQGGANYEQYF,TGCGCCAGCAGCCAAGGGGGAGCGAACTACGAGCAGTACTTC